Listed here are 9 T cell receptor beta chains from one sample, sequenced in a study of patients and donors after allogeneic stem cell transplantation. TCRdb re-called the RT-PCR reads through MiXCR, storing one row per CDR3 protein. The data hold about a million distinct CDR3 sequences, with roughly 17% observed a single time. Sequencing was performed on blood, either unsorted or a sorted T cell fraction (not recorded which). The source is a human donor who was either an allogeneic HSCT recipient or a stem cell or donor lymphocyte infusion donor (not recorded which). It is not recorded whose cells these are; they may come from a transplant donor.

This clonotype was counted once. This chain joins TRBV12-5 and TRBJ2-2; 7 bases agree with TRBD1. The CDR3 has 15 amino acids. J gave up 7 bases and V 5 bases, and 10 bases lay outside the gene matches. Germline CDR1 reads LGHNT; CDR2 reads FRNRAP. CDR3 nucleotides: TGTGCTAGTGGTACCACGAGGGGGCAAGGCGGGGAGCTGTTTTTT. Protein sequence: CASGTTRGQGGELFF. The entire variable domain, with the rest obtained from reference TRBV12-5 and TRBJ2-2, is as follows: DARVTQTPRHKVTEMGQEVTMRCQPILGHNTVFWYRQTMMQGLELLAYFRNRAPLDDSGMPKDRFSAEMPDATLATLKIQPSEPRDSAVYFCASGTTRGQGGELFFGEGSRLTVL.

This clonotype was counted a few times. The chain carries TRBV18 and TRBJ1-3; TRBD1 might be the D (6 bases). Germline V gene data show CDR1 as KGHSH and CDR2 as LQKENI. The V and J ends lost 2 bases and 0 bases respectively, with 17 bases between them. This CDR3 is 18 amino acids long. DNA of the CDR3: TGTGCCAGCTCACCAAAGATGGGAGACAGGCCCTCTGGAAACACCATATATTTT. Translation gives CASSPKMGDRPSGNTIYF.

This chain links TRBV6-5 with TRBJ2-7; maybe TRBD2 (6 bases). CDR1 and CDR2 (germline): MNHEY, SVGAGI. This CDR3 has 11 residues. Trimming took 5 bases from V and 10 from J, leaving 12 bases between them. The CDR3 DNA follows: TGTGCCAGCAGTGGGGGGACCTTCCAGTACTTC. Translated, it gives CASSGGTFQYF.

This clonotype has only one observation. The V call is TRBV7-9, the J call TRBJ2-2; D unclear. V lost 5 bases and J lost 0, with 16 bases in between. The germline gives CDR1 SEHNR, CDR2 FQNEAQ (reference sequence). The CDR3 extends over 17 amino acids. The CDR3 DNA reads as TGTGCCAGCAGCATATTACTGTCGGGCGCGAACACCGGGGAGCTGTTTTTT. Its translation: CASSILLSGANTGELFF.

The chain employs TRBV10-3 and TRBJ1-1; 8 bases match TRBD1. The V gene's germline CDR1 is ENHRY and CDR2 SYGVKD. The V and J ends lost 6 bases and 5 bases, in that order; junction bases with no gene match: 8. This CDR3 region has 14 residues. The CDR3 nucleotides are TGTGCCATCAGCCCAGACAGGGGACGGACTGAAGCTTTCTTT. This translates into CAISPDRGRTEAFF.

CDR3 protein: CASGLYQNTGELFF. The CDR3 nucleotides read TGTGCTAGTGGTTTGTACCAGAACACCGGGGAGCTGTTTTTT. The chain has TRBV12-5 and TRBJ2-2; no reliable D call. The germline V gene has CDR1 LGHNT and CDR2 FRNRAP. Trimming stripped 2 bases from V and 1 base from J, with 5 bases between. The CDR3 sequence is 14 residues long. The full variable domain, in which reference TRBV12-5 and TRBJ2-2 provide the parts outside the CDR3, is DARVTQTPRHKVTEMGQEVTMRCQPILGHNTVFWYRQTMMQGLELLAYFRNRAPLDDSGMPKDRFSAEMPDATLATLKIQPSEPRDSAVYFCASGLYQNTGELFFGEGSRLTVL.

This rearrangement joins TRBV5-1 to TRBJ2-2; 12 bases agree with TRBD2. V shed 6 bases, J shed 3 bases, and the junction held 3 bases outside the gene matches. Germline loops: CDR1 SGHRS, CDR2 YFSETQ. The CDR3 runs to 15 residues. The CDR3: CASTSSGRDTGELFF. CDR3 coding DNA: TGCGCCAGCACATCTAGCGGGAGGGACACCGGGGAGCTGTTTTTT.

The genes are TRBV9 and TRBJ1-6, with 7 bases matching TRBD1. CDR3 length: 16 residues. Germline assignment: CDR1 SGDLS and CDR2 YYNGEE. With 3 bases clipped from V and 6 bases from J, the junction kept 9 bases outside the gene matches. CDR3 sequence reads: CASSATGTESNSPLHF. The CDR3 coding sequence is TGTGCCAGCAGCGCCACCGGGACAGAAAGTAATTCACCCCTCCACTTT.

This clonotype was recorded a few times. The chain uses TRBV20-1 and TRBJ1-2; D possibly corresponds to TRBD1 (5 bases). This CDR3 contains 19 residues. CDR1 DFQATT and CDR2 SNEGSKA come from the germline V gene (reference sequence). The V gene lost 1 base and the J gene lost 3 bases, with 27 bases spanning the gap. The CDR3 reads CSARAIRDVALTGDYGYTF. CDR3 DNA: TGCAGTGCTAGAGCCATCAGGGATGTTGCCCTAACCGGGGACTATGGCTACACCTTC.